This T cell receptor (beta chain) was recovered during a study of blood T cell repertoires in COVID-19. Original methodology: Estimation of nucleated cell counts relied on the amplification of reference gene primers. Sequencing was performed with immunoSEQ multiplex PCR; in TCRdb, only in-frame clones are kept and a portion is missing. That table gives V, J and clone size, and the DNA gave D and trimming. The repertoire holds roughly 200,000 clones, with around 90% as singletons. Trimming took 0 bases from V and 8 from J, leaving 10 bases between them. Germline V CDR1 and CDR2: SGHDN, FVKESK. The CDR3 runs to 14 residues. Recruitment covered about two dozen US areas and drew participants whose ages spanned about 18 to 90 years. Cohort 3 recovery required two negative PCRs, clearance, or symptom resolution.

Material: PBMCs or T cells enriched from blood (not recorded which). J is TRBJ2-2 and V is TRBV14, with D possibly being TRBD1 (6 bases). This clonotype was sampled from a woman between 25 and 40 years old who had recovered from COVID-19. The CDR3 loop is CASSQEQGSGELFF. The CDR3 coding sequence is TGTGCCAGCAGCCAAGAACAGGGTTCAGGGGAGCTGTTTTTT.